This entry concerns a single T cell receptor beta chain. Its cognate antigen is unknown. TCR beta CDR3 regions were amplified from RNA transcripts. HTBI primers were used for first-round RT-PCR of the TCR CDR3. MiXCR, applied by TCRdb to the multiplex PCR reads, yields one record per CDR3 protein. The sample shows about 300,000 distinct CDR3 sequences, 13% of them seen only once. These data are taken from a study of T cells in Graves' hyperthyroidism and ophthalmopathy. Study as a whole: Peripheral blood was collected at initial diagnosis, before any treatment. Notes on the study in general: Separating ophthalmopathy from stable hyperthyroidism was achieved by a 13 V-J model.

The length of the CDR3 is 16 residues. V dropped 4 bases and J dropped 4; count of bases not matched to a gene: 8. CDR1 and CDR2 (germline): SEHNR, FQNEAQ (reference sequence). The diagnoses drew upon clinical symptoms, serum thyroxine and TRAb, thyroid ultrasound and orbital computed tomography. The blood sample was taken at first hyperthyroidism diagnosis, before any ophthalmopathy symptoms. Sequenced input: blood. The chain carries TRBV7-9 and TRBJ2-5; 11 bases are a match to TRBD2. This receptor was obtained from a woman aged 30 to 39 with Graves' hyperthyroidism that later progressed to Graves' ophthalmopathy. This CDR3 reads CASSSGASGRRETQYF. The CDR3 DNA reads TGTGCCAGCAGCTCCGGGGCTAGCGGGAGGAGAGAGACCCAGTACTTC.